The rows below give T cell receptor beta chains drawn from one sample of a study of shared clonotypes between healthy human individuals. TCRdb keeps only in-frame clones here, not all; method: immunoSEQ multiplex PCR. Of about 2 million clones in the sample, just under 95% were seen once. The specimen sequenced was naive CD8+ T cells sorted from blood. These receptors were collected from a man aged 18 to 29 in good health. Each CDR3 is given with its conserved first and last residue. The order of the fields is V gene, J gene, clone size, D gene, CDR3 protein, CDR3 DNA. D genes are given only for firm matches. Only some rows state a clone size, as once, few, many or a class for expanded clones.

>TRBV27|TRBJ2-7|NA|TRBD1
CASSSTLTGAYEQYF
TGTGCCAGCAGTTCGACCCTGACAGGGGCCTACGAGCAGTACTTC
>TRBV5-8|TRBJ2-7|NA|NA
CASSFLPSYEQYF
TGTGCCAGCAGCTTCCTGCCATCCTACGAGCAGTACTTC
>TRBV27|TRBJ2-7|NA|TRBD2
CASSSIPGLAGGEQYF
TGTGCCAGCAGTTCGATACCGGGACTAGCGGGAGGAGAGCAGTACTTC
>TRBV18|TRBJ1-4|NA|NA
CASSPDGLLLFF
TGTGCCAGCTCACCCGACGGGCTACTACTGTTTTTT
>TRBV6-5|TRBJ2-3|NA|TRBD2
CASSLTSGATDTQYF
TGTGCCAGCAGTCTGACTAGCGGGGCTACAGATACGCAGTATTTT
>TRBV28|TRBJ2-3|NA|TRBD1
CASSNRGSTDTQYF
TGTGCCAGCAGCAACAGGGGGAGCACAGATACGCAGTATTTT
>TRBV11-2|TRBJ1-4|NA|NA
CASSETVSTNEKLFF
TGTGCCAGCAGCGAGACAGTTTCAACTAATGAAAAACTGTTTTTT
>TRBV27|TRBJ2-7|NA|TRBD2
CASSALPLAGGSYEQYF
TGTGCCAGCAGTGCACTACCCCTAGCGGGAGGATCCTACGAGCAGTACTTC
>TRBV27|TRBJ1-1|once|NA
CASSLVAGTEAFF
TGTGCCAGCAGTTTAGTCGCAGGGACTGAAGCTTTCTTT
>TRBV7-9|TRBJ2-1|NA|TRBD2
CATSPSGLNEQFF
TGTGCCACCTCGCCTAGCGGGCTTAATGAGCAGTTCTTC
>TRBV29-1|TRBJ2-2|NA|TRBD2
CSVEDRELAGPGELFF
TGCAGCGTTGAAGATCGGGAACTAGCGGGACCCGGGGAGCTGTTTTTT
>TRBV7-9|TRBJ2-7|NA|NA
CASSLEGIAYEQYF
TGTGCCAGCAGCTTAGAGGGTATCGCCTACGAGCAGTACTTC
>TRBV5-3|TRBJ2-5|NA|NA
CARSWGPLLYSQETQYF
TGTGCCAGAAGCTGGGGACCCCTCCTCTATTCCCAAGAGACCCAGTACTTC
>TRBV30|TRBJ2-3|NA|TRBD2
CAWSNSGTTDTQYF
TGTGCCTGGAGCAATAGCGGGACCACAGATACGCAGTATTTT
>TRBV21-1|TRBJ1-1|NA|NA
CASSKVRGGSTEAFF
TGTGCCAGCAGCAAAGTTAGAGGGGGATCCACTGAAGCTTTCTTT
>TRBV9|TRBJ2-6|once|NA
CASSVTGTISGANVLTF
TGTGCCAGCAGCGTAACCGGGACGATCTCTGGGGCCAACGTCCTGACTTTC
>TRBV29-1|TRBJ2-5|NA|NA
CSVEEITDQETQYF
TGCAGCGTTGAAGAGATAACAGACCAAGAGACCCAGTACTTC
>TRBV2|TRBJ1-2|NA|NA
CASKDNSDPLPPYTF
TGTGCCAGCAAAGATAACAGCGACCCTCTCCCTCCTTACACCTTC
>TRBV28|TRBJ2-3|once|NA
CASSSLESGGNTDTQYF
TGTGCCAGCAGTTCCCTTGAGAGCGGAGGAAACACAGATACGCAGTATTTT
>TRBV19|TRBJ1-1|once|TRBD1
CASSVDQGTDWATEAFF
TGTGCCAGTAGTGTCGACCAGGGGACAGACTGGGCCACTGAAGCTTTCTTT
>TRBV4-3|TRBJ1-2|NA|NA
CASSQDRDGYGYTF
TGCGCCAGCAGCCAGGACCGGGATGGCTATGGCTACACCTTC
>TRBV13|TRBJ2-1|NA|NA
CASSYPDPGVNEQFF
TGTGCCAGCAGCTACCCGGACCCAGGGGTGAATGAGCAGTTCTTC
>TRBV27|TRBJ1-2|NA|NA
CASSPMGGDGYTF
TGTGCCAGCAGCCCCATGGGGGGCGATGGCTACACCTTC
>TRBV5-5|TRBJ1-3|NA|NA
CASTTGTSGNTIYF
TGTGCCAGCACTACCGGGACATCTGGAAACACCATATATTTT
>TRBV23-1|TRBJ2-1|NA|TRBD1
CASGLGGHEQFF
TGCGCCAGCGGTCTAGGGGGCCATGAGCAGTTCTTC
>TRBV7-9|TRBJ1-6|NA|NA
CASSLGAIGGAPNSPLHF
TGTGCCAGCAGCTTAGGAGCAATTGGGGGGGCGCCTAATTCACCCCTCCACTTT
>TRBV18|TRBJ2-1|once|TRBD2
CASSPYSTGGSYNEQFF
TGTGCCAGCTCACCTTATTCTACGGGGGGCTCCTACAATGAGCAGTTCTTC
>TRBV6-1|TRBJ2-7|once|NA
CASNPRGVKYEQYF
TGTGCCAGCAACCCCAGGGGGGTAAAGTACGAGCAGTACTTC
>TRBV7-6|TRBJ2-5|NA|TRBD2
CASSLALLAEETQYF
TGTGCCAGCAGCTTAGCTTTACTAGCGGAAGAGACCCAGTACTTC
>TRBV19|TRBJ1-1|NA|NA
CASSIAKVGEAFF
TGTGCCAGTAGTATAGCTAAGGTTGGTGAAGCTTTCTTT
>TRBV7-9|TRBJ2-5|NA|NA
CASSLAQGLQETQYF
TGTGCCAGCAGCTTAGCGCAAGGACTTCAAGAGACCCAGTACTTC
>TRBV7-2|TRBJ2-1|once|TRBD2
CASSLAASGPYNEQFF
TGTGCCAGCAGCTTAGCGGCTAGCGGGCCTTACAATGAGCAGTTCTTC
>TRBV30|TRBJ2-2|NA|TRBD2
CAWSGLAGFTGELFF
TGTGCCTGGAGCGGACTAGCGGGATTCACCGGGGAGCTGTTTTTT
>TRBV13|TRBJ2-3|NA|NA
CASSLFKSSTDTQYF
TGTGCCAGCAGCTTATTTAAATCTAGCACAGATACGCAGTATTTT
>TRBV25-1|TRBJ1-1|NA|NA
CASSEPGTAEAFF
TGTGCCAGCAGTGAACCTGGGACGGCCGAAGCTTTCTTT
>TRBV4-3|TRBJ2-7|NA|TRBD2
CASSQDEAGESYEQYF
TGCGCCAGCAGCCAAGATGAGGCGGGAGAGTCCTACGAGCAGTACTTC
>TRBV5-8|TRBJ2-2|NA|TRBD2
CASSWQGGTGELFF
TGTGCCAGCAGCTGGCAGGGAGGGACCGGGGAGCTGTTTTTT
>TRBV7-6|TRBJ2-7|once|TRBD2
CASSLELADTYEQYF
TGTGCCAGCAGCTTAGAACTAGCGGACACCTACGAGCAGTACTTC
>TRBV5-4|TRBJ1-2|NA|NA
CASSGETDYYGYTF
TGTGCCAGCAGCGGGGAGACGGATTACTATGGCTACACCTTC
>TRBV4-3|TRBJ1-1|once|NA
CASSQEANTEAFF
TGCGCCAGCAGCCAAGAGGCGAACACTGAAGCTTTCTTT
>TRBV6-5|TRBJ1-4|NA|NA
CASSTEPATNEKLFF
TGTGCCAGCAGTACCGAGCCTGCAACTAATGAAAAACTGTTTTTT
>TRBV18|TRBJ1-1|NA|TRBD1
CASSGQGDTEAFF
TGTGCCAGCTCCGGACAGGGGGACACTGAAGCTTTCTTT
>TRBV7-9|TRBJ1-3|NA|NA
CASSLDEAPSGNTIYF
TGTGCCAGCAGCCTTGACGAGGCCCCGTCTGGAAACACCATATATTTT
>TRBV27|TRBJ1-2|once|TRBD1
CASSTGGTGYTF
TGTGCCAGTTCGACAGGGGGTACTGGCTACACCTTC
>TRBV25-1|TRBJ2-5|once|TRBD2
CATNLGTSGETQYF
TGTGCCACCAACCTCGGGACTAGCGGGGAGACCCAGTACTTC
>TRBV4-3|TRBJ1-5|NA|NA
CASSQESGGSYQPQHF
TGCGCCAGCAGCCAAGAGAGCGGGGGGTCGTATCAGCCCCAGCATTTT
>TRBV27|TRBJ2-7|NA|NA
CASSWETGYEQYF
TGTGCCAGCAGTTGGGAAACTGGCTACGAGCAGTACTTC